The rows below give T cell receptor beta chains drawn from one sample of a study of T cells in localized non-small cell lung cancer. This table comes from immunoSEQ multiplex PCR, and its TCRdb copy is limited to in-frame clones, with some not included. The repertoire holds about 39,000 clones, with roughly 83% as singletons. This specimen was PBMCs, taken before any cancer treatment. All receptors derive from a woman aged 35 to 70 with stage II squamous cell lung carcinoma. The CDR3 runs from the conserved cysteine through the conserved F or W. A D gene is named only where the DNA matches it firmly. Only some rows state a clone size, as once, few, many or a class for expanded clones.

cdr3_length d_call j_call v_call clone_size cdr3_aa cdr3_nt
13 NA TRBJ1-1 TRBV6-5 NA CASSYDGNTEAFF TGTGCCAGCAGTTACGACGGCAACACTGAAGCTTTCTTT
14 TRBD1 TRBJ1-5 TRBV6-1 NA CASSATGTDQPQHF TGTGCCAGCAGTGCGACAGGGACCGATCAGCCCCAGCATTTT
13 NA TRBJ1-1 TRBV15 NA CATSRDLGESAFF TGTGCCACCAGCAGAGATCTAGGGGAATCGGCTTTCTTT
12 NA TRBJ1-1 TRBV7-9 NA CASSLQEGEAFF TGTGCCAGCAGCTTACAGGAGGGTGAAGCTTTCTTT
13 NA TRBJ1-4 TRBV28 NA CASSWDLNEKLFF TGTGCCAGCAGTTGGGACCTCAATGAAAAACTGTTTTTT
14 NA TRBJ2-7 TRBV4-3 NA CASSQGIETYEQYF TGCGCCAGCAGCCAAGGAATCGAGACCTACGAGCAGTACTTC
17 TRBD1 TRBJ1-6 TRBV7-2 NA CASSLGDRVNYNSPLHF TGTGCCAGCAGCCTAGGGGACAGGGTCAACTATAATTCACCCCTCCACTTT
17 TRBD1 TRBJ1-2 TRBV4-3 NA CASSQDRTGSHNYGYTF TGCGCCAGCAGCCAAGATCGGACAGGGTCTCATAACTATGGCTACACCTTC
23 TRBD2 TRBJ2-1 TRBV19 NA CASSIDRRKGTSGSRYSYNEQFF TGTGCCAGTAGTATAGATCGCCGAAAGGGGACTAGCGGGAGCCGCTACTCCTACAATGAGCAGTTCTTC
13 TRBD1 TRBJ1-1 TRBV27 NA CASSLGTDTEAFF TGTGCCAGCAGTTTGGGGACAGACACTGAAGCTTTCTTT
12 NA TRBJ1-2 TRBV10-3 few CAISTGPDGYTF TGTGCCATCAGCACCGGGCCCGACGGGTACACCTTC
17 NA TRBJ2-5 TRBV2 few CASSKGVLGATQETQYF TGTGCCAGCAGTAAAGGGGTCTTAGGTGCCACCCAAGAGACCCAGTACTTC
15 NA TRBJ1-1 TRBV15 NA CATSRDPQGSTEAFF TGTGCCACCAGCAGAGATCCCCAGGGTTCAACTGAAGCTTTCTTT
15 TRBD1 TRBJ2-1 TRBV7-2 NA CASSLAGGAPNEQFF TGTGCCAGCAGCTTAGCAGGGGGCGCCCCCAATGAGCAGTTCTTC
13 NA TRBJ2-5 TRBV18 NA CASSVGASETQYF TGTGCCAGCTCCGTCGGGGCATCGGAGACCCAGTACTTC
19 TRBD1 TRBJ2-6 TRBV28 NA CASSPQGAEFVSGANVLTF TGTGCCAGCAGCCCACAGGGGGCGGAATTTGTCTCTGGGGCCAACGTCCTGACTTTC
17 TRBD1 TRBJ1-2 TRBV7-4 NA CASSLDFTGGTDYGYTF TGTGCCAGCAGCTTAGACTTTACAGGGGGAACCGACTATGGCTACACCTTC
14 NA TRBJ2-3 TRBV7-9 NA CASSLVGLTDTQYF TGTGCCAGCAGCTTAGTGGGACTCACAGATACGCAGTATTTT
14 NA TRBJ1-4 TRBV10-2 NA CASRPGGVQEKLFF TGCGCCAGCAGGCCGGGAGGAGTCCAAGAAAAACTGTTTTTT
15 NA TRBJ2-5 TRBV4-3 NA CASSQVYGALETQYF TGCGCCAGCAGCCAAGTCTACGGGGCCTTGGAGACCCAGTACTTC
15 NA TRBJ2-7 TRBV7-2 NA CASSPRGESAYEQYF TGTGCCAGCAGCCCGAGGGGGGAGAGCGCCTACGAGCAGTACTTC
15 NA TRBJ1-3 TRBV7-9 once CASSLKEALGNTIYF TGTGCCAGCAGCTTAAAGGAAGCATTAGGAAACACCATATATTTT
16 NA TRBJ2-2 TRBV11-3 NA CASSRIEGAGTGELFF TGTGCCAGCAGCCGGATAGAGGGCGCGGGCACCGGGGAGCTGTTTTTT
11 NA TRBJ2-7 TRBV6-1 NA CASSFGSEQYF TGTGCCAGCAGTTTTGGTAGCGAGCAGTACTTC
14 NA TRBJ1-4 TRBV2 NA CASQARAVDEKLFF TGTGCCAGTCAGGCGAGAGCGGTCGACGAAAAACTGTTTTTT
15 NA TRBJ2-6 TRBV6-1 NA CASRPDNSGANVLTF TGTGCCAGCAGACCCGACAACTCTGGGGCCAACGTCCTGACTTTC
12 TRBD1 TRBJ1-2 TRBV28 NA CASGQDGLGYTF TGTGCCAGCGGACAGGACGGGCTGGGCTACACCTTC
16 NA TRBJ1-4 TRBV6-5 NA CASSYSIAAGGEKLFF TGTGCCAGCAGTTACTCGATAGCGGCAGGAGGAGAAAAACTGTTTTTT
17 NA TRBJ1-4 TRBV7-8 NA CASSLKPGRTANEKLFF TGTGCCAGCAGCTTAAAGCCAGGGAGGACGGCTAATGAAAAACTGTTTTTT
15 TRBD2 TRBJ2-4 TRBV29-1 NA CSVEVGTSGSSSQYF TGCAGCGTTGAAGTGGGGACTAGCGGGAGTTCGTCTCAGTACTTC
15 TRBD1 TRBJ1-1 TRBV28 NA CASSTATGGATEAFF TGTGCCAGCAGTACGGCCACAGGGGGCGCGACTGAAGCTTTCTTT
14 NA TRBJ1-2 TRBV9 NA CASSAVGMRYGYTF TGTGCCAGCAGCGCAGTGGGGATGAGGTATGGCTACACCTTC
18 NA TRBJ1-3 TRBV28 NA CASSFPPGKSISGNTIYF TGTGCCAGCAGTTTTCCCCCTGGGAAGTCGATCTCTGGAAACACCATATATTTT
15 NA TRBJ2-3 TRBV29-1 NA CSVQHGLEGTDTQYF TGCAGCGTTCAACACGGTCTGGAGGGCACAGATACGCAGTATTTT
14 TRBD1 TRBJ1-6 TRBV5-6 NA CASSGTANNSPLHF TGTGCCAGCAGTGGGACAGCTAATAATTCACCCCTCCACTTT
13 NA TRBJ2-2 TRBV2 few CASREKNTGELFF TGTGCCAGCAGGGAAAAAAACACCGGGGAGCTGTTTTTT
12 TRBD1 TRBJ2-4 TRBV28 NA CASKTGGDIQYF TGTGCCAGCAAAACAGGGGGAGACATTCAGTACTTC
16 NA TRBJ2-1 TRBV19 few CASSIGPGELQWEQFF TGTGCCAGTAGTATAGGGCCAGGGGAATTACAATGGGAGCAGTTCTTC
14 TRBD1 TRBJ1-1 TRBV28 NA CASSPDRGGTEAFF TGTGCCAGCAGCCCGGACAGGGGTGGCACTGAAGCTTTCTTT
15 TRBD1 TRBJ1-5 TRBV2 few CASSLEGTGNQPQHF TGTGCCAGCTCCCTGGAAGGGACAGGGAATCAGCCCCAGCATTTT
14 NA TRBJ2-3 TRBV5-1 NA CASSPSQGTDTQYF TGCGCCAGCAGCCCGTCACAGGGAACAGATACGCAGTATTTT
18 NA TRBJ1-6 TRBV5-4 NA CASSWGGARDNFNSPLHF TGTGCCAGCAGTTGGGGCGGGGCCCGGGACAATTTTAATTCACCCCTCCACTTT
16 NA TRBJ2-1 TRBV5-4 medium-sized CASRGWEQGGLNEQFF TGTGCCAGCAGGGGATGGGAACAGGGGGGGCTTAATGAGCAGTTCTTC
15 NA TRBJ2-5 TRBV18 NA CASSLRAGFQETQYF TGTGCCAGCTCACTTAGAGCAGGCTTCCAAGAGACCCAGTACTTC
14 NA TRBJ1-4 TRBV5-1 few CASSSDVGNEKLFF TGCGCCAGCAGTTCGGACGTAGGTAATGAAAAACTGTTTTTT
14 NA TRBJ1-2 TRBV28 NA CASSFGASLYGYTF TGTGCCAGCAGTTTCGGGGCTTCCCTCTATGGCTACACCTTC
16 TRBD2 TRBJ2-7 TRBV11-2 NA CASSSLAGPDSYEQYF TGTGCCAGCAGCTCCCTAGCGGGTCCTGATTCCTACGAGCAGTACTTC
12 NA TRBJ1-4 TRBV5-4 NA CASSFGSEKLFF TGTGCCAGCAGCTTCGGGTCTGAAAAACTGTTTTTT
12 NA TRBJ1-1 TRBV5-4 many CASRATGTEAFF TGTGCCAGCAGGGCTACAGGCACTGAAGCTTTCTTT
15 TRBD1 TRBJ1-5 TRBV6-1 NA CASSATGGLGGPQHF TGTGCCAGCAGTGCGACAGGGGGCCTCGGAGGGCCCCAGCATTTT
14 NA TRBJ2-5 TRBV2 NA CASRGDRFQETQYF TGTGCCAGCAGAGGTGACAGATTCCAAGAGACCCAGTACTTC
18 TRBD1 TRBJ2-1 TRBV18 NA CASSLQIIDRGAINEQFF TGTGCCAGCTCACTTCAAATAATTGACAGGGGGGCGATCAATGAGCAGTTCTTC
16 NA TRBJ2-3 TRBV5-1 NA CASSPWTRGALDTQYF TGCGCCAGCAGCCCCTGGACCAGAGGGGCTCTAGATACGCAGTATTTT
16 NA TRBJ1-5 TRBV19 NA CASNNPWELSNQPQHF TGTGCCAGTAATAACCCCTGGGAACTTAGCAATCAGCCCCAGCATTTT
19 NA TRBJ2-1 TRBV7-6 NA CASSLRGGVAGSSYNEQFF TGTGCCAGCAGCTTAAGGGGTGGTGTGGCGGGGAGCTCCTACAATGAGCAGTTCTTC
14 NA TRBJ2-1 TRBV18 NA CASSPGSGDVEQFF TGTGCCAGCTCACCCGGCAGTGGGGACGTTGAGCAGTTCTTC
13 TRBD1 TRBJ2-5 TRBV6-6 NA CASSRPAGTGGHF TGTGCCAGCAGTCGCCCAGCCGGGACAGGGGGCCACTTC
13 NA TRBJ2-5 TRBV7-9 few CASSLVGQETQYF TGTGCCAGCAGCTTAGTAGGCCAAGAGACCCAGTACTTC
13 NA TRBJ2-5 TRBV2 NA CASNEQGKGSQYF TGTGCCAGCAATGAACAGGGTAAAGGGTCCCAGTACTTC